The rows below give T cell receptor beta chains drawn from one sample of a study of blood T cell repertoires in COVID-19. The table came from immunoSEQ multiplex PCR; TCRdb's copy has only in-frame clones and leaves some out. The table has 75,000 to 90,000 clones, 90% seen once; the top ten hold roughly 7%. The sequenced sample consisted of peripheral blood. These receptors all stem from a man aged 18-30 years with COVID-19, enrolled during active disease. CDR3s include the opening cysteine and the closing phenylalanine or tryptophan. The order of the fields is clone size, J gene, CDR3 length, D gene, V gene, CDR3 DNA, CDR3 protein. A D gene is named only where the DNA matches it firmly. Only some rows state a clone size, as once, few, many or a class for expanded clones.

>NA|TRBJ2-5|17|NA|TRBV9
TGTGCCAGCAGCGTAGCTGGGTCGGCGGCAGGGCTGGAGACCCAGTACTTC
CASSVAGSAAGLETQYF
>NA|TRBJ2-5|15|TRBD2|TRBV14
TGTGCCACCAAGTGCAGCGGGAGGGCCCAAGAGACCCAGTACTTC
CATKCSGRAQETQYF
>NA|TRBJ1-5|18|TRBD1|TRBV2
TGTGCCAGCAGTGAGTTTCTGACAGGGAAGCTGAGCAATCAGCCCCAGCATTTT
CASSEFLTGKLSNQPQHF
>NA|TRBJ2-7|15|NA|TRBV6-5
TGTGCCAGCAGTTACTCGCCAGGGTGGGGCTACGAGCAGTACTTC
CASSYSPGWGYEQYF
>NA|TRBJ2-1|15|NA|TRBV28
TGTGCCAGCACCCCTCGAGCGGGCCTATACAATGAGCAGTTCTTC
CASTPRAGLYNEQFF
>NA|TRBJ2-7|17|TRBD2|TRBV28
TGTGCCAGCAGTTTATTTCCTAGCGGGGCGGGCTTGAACGAGCAGTACTTC
CASSLFPSGAGLNEQYF
>NA|TRBJ2-7|13|NA|TRBV3-1/TRBV3-2
TGTGCCAGCAGCCGAGTTTCAGGGTACGAGCAGTACTTC
CASSRVSGYEQYF
>few|TRBJ2-3|14|NA|TRBV5-4
TGTGCCAGCAGCCTCGACTGGGGGGCAGATACGCAGTATTTT
CASSLDWGADTQYF
>NA|TRBJ2-5|17|TRBD2|TRBV9
TGTGCCAGCAGCTTGCTGGGGGGGACTCCAAGTAGAGAGACCCAGTACTTC
CASSLLGGTPSRETQYF
>NA|TRBJ2-7|15|NA|TRBV5-8
TGTGCCAGCAGCTTGGGTCCGGGGAGCTCCTACGAGCAGTACTTC
CASSLGPGSSYEQYF
>NA|TRBJ2-1|15|NA|TRBV27
TGTGCCAGCAGTTTTTTGACTAGAGAGACCGGTGAGCAGTTCTTC
CASSFLTRETGEQFF
>NA|TRBJ2-1|16|TRBD2|TRBV4-3
TGCGCCAGCAGCCAAGGACTAGCGGGAAGAGCTGGTGAGCAGTTCTTC
CASSQGLAGRAGEQFF